The 25 T cell receptor beta chains below were found in one sample sequenced in a study of T cell clonality in common variable immunodeficiency. The protocol was immunoSEQ multiplex PCR, while the TCRdb copy is restricted to in-frame clones and leaves out a portion. In total the sample includes about 81,000 clones, none of them seen once. Sequencing was done on a sample of peripheral blood mononuclear cells. The receptors stem from a person between 18 and 69 years old in good health.

This clone was seen ten or more times. Read coverage stops 3 residues before the CDR3 terminus; the germline J gene supplies the remainder. This chain links TRBV19 with TRBJ1-1, with D uncertain. The CDR3 spans 13 residues. The germline V gene encodes CDR1 LNHDA and CDR2 SQIVND (reference sequence). The germline V and J ends were trimmed by 3 bases and 1 base, with 6 bases remaining between them. The sequenced CDR3 bases are TGTGCCAGTAGTATTCGAGGGAACACTGAA. Protein: CASSIRGNTE. The full CDR3 protein is CASSIRGNTEAFF.

This clone was counted at least ten times. Sequencing ends 3 residues short of the CDR3 end; the germline J gene provides the rest. V and J are TRBV5-4 and TRBJ2-1, with D maybe TRBD2 (6 bases). The V gene's germline CDR1 is SGHNT and CDR2 YYREEE (reference sequence). The CDR3 has 14 amino acids. The germline V and J ends were trimmed by 4 bases and 0 bases, with 8 bases remaining between them. The covered CDR3 bases are TGTGCCAGCAGCCAGACTAGCTCCTACAATGAG. It is translated as CASSQTSSYNE. The CDR3 reads in full as CASSQTSSYNEQFF.

This clone showed up many times. The CDR3 end falls 3 residues outside the read, so it is completed with the germline J gene. The V gene is TRBV30, the J gene TRBJ1-4; D not certain. This CDR3 contains 12 residues. Trimming took off 4 bases at V and 8 bases at J, with 11 bases between the two ends. The germline V gene encodes CDR1 GTSNPN and CDR2 SVGIG (reference sequence). CDR3 in amino acids: CAWKELSEKLFF. Incomplete CDR3 DNA: TGTGCCTGGAAAGAATTAAGCGAAAAA.

This clone was observed many times. The read is 3 residues too short to cover the CDR3 end, so that end is filled in from the germline J gene. The genes are TRBV7-8 and TRBJ2-5; tentatively, D is TRBD2 (6 bases). CDR3 length equals 16 residues. The V end was cut by 3 bases, the J end by 3 bases, with 17 bases between. The germline CDR1 and CDR2 sequences are SGHVS and FQNEAQ. The CDR3 spells CASSFRGGTEEETQYF. CDR3 DNA, as far as it was read: TGTGCCAGCAGCTTCCGGGGAGGCACAGAGGAAGAGACC. Complete variable domain (other parts from reference TRBV7-8 and TRBJ2-5): GAGVSQSPRYKVAKRGQDVALRCDPISGHVSLFWYQQALGQGPEFLTYFQNEAQLDKSGLPSDRFFAERPEGSVSTLKIQRTQQEDSAVYLCASSFRGGTEEETQYFGPGTRLLVL.

This clone was seen at least ten times. With the read ending 3 residues before the CDR3 end, the germline J gene is used to fill in that end. The chain recombines TRBV6-2 or TRBV6-3 with TRBJ2-1; 7 bases align to TRBD1. With V trimmed by 6 bases and J by 6 bases, 8 bases remained unmatched. The CDR3 extends over 14 amino acids. The germline gives CDR1 MNHEY, CDR2 SVGEGT. The CDR3 spells CASRQRQGSNEQFF. The part of the CDR3 DNA that was read is TGTGCCAGCAGGCAAAGACAGGGTTCCAATGAG.

In its sample, this clone was seen many times. With the read ending 3 residues before the CDR3 end, the germline J gene is used to fill in that end. The J gene is TRBJ2-7, the V gene TRBV18, with 8 nucleotides matching TRBD1. Germline CDR1 KGHSH, CDR2 LQKENI. The CDR3 runs 16 residues. Losses at the gene ends were 1 base for V and 2 bases for J; bases not matched to a gene: 7. The CDR3 here is CASSPHRQGLTYEQYF. The CDR3 DNA, read in part, is TGTGCCAGCTCACCACACCGACAGGGGTTAACCTACGAG.

The sample holds many counts of this clone. Coverage ceases 3 residues before the CDR3 finishes, and the germline J gene fills in the end. The chain joins TRBV7-8 to TRBJ2-1, with 7 bases that match TRBD2. The CDR3 is 15 amino acids. Trimming removed 5 bases from V and 0 bases from J; junction bases left unmatched: 4. Germline V gene data show CDR1 as SGHVS and CDR2 as FQNEAQ. Partial CDR3 DNA: TGTGCCAGCAGCCTCGGGGGGATCTCCTACAATGAG. As protein: CASSLGGISYNE. The full CDR3 protein is CASSLGGISYNEQFF.

This clone was counted at least ten times. Partial CDR3 DNA: TGCGCCAGCAGCTTTTCAGACTTGAACACTGAA. It encodes CASSFSDLNTE. The whole CDR3 sequence is CASSFSDLNTEAFF. The chain is built from TRBV5-1 and TRBJ1-1; no clear D. The read falls 3 residues short of the CDR3 end, and the missing part is taken from the germline J gene. Per the germline V gene, CDR1 is SGHRS and CDR2 is YFSETQ. Trimming took off 2 bases at V and 0 bases at J, with 8 bases between the two ends. The CDR3 has 14 residues.

This clone was seen many times. The read terminates 3 residues before the CDR3 end, so the remaining end is supplied by the germline J gene. The rearrangement uses TRBV2 and TRBJ2-2, with a weak D call TRBD1 (5 bases). Trimming removed 6 bases at V and 1 base at J, with 9 bases between. The germline gives CDR1 SNHLY, CDR2 FYNNEI. CDR3 size: 14 residues. The CDR3 spells CASRTGQNTGELFF. The sequenced part of the CDR3 DNA is TGTGCCAGCAGGACCGGACAGAACACCGGGGAG.

This clone appeared many times. The CDR3 end lies 3 residues beyond the end of the read and is filled in from the germline J gene. The genes are TRBV11-2 and TRBJ2-7; 7 bases match TRBD2. Germline V gene sequence: CDR1 SGHAT, CDR2 FQNNGV. The CDR3 is 15 residues long. Unmatched junction bases numbered 13, after V lost 5 bases and J lost 6 bases. Incomplete CDR3 DNA: TGTGCCAGCAGCACGGTGGGGGGGTCCCTCCGCGAG. Protein product: CASSTVGGSLRE. The CDR3 as a whole reads CASSTVGGSLREQYF. Drawing the rest from reference TRBV11-2 and TRBJ2-7, the complete variable domain is EAGVAQSPRYKIIEKRQSVAFWCNPISGHATLYWYQQILGQGPKLLIQFQNNGVVDDSQLPKDRFSAERLKGVDSTLKIQPAKLEDSAVYLCASSTVGGSLREQYFGPGTRLTVT.

Details on this clone: The read gets to within 3 residues of the CDR3 end, and the germline J gene fills in the rest. The chain is built from TRBV19 and TRBJ1-1, with TRBD1 as a possible D gene (5 bases). Germline CDR1 and CDR2: LNHDA and SQIVND (reference sequence). The CDR3 covers 14 residues. Between the trimmed V and J ends, which lost 11 bases and 0 bases, there was a span of 16 bases. The CDR3 bases that were read are TGTGCCTCTAGACAGACCTACGTGAACACTGAA. Its protein is CASRQTYVNTE. The CDR3 reads in full as CASRQTYVNTEAFF.

This clone has ten or more counts. The DNA ends 3 residues before the CDR3 does, and the rest of the CDR3 is filled in from the germline J gene. The V call is TRBV9, the J call TRBJ2-7; the match to TRBD1 covers 7 bases. CDR3 length: 14 amino acids. Germline V gene sequence: CDR1 SGDLS, CDR2 YYNGEE. V was pared by 4 bases and J by 2 bases, with 6 bases of the junction left unmatched. The sequenced CDR3 bases are TGTGCCAGCAGCCCGACAGACAGGGCCTACGAG. Its protein product is CASSPTDRAYE. The entire CDR3 sequence reads CASSPTDRAYEQYF.

At least ten counts were recorded for this clone. The read halts 3 residues ahead of the CDR3 end, with the missing end drawn from the germline J gene. The J gene is TRBJ2-1, the V gene TRBV6-4, with 14 bases fitting TRBD2. V trimming: 1 base; J trimming: 0 bases; junction bases outside the gene matches: 11. This CDR3 is built from 21 residues. The germline gives CDR1 MRHNA, CDR2 SNTAGT. CDR3 region: CASSDFTPGLAGASSYNEQFF. The CDR3 DNA, read in part, is TGTGCCAGCAGTGACTTTACTCCGGGACTAGCGGGAGCCAGCTCCTACAATGAG.

This clone was seen repeatedly, ten times or more. The read terminates 3 residues before the CDR3 end, so the remaining end is supplied by the germline J gene. This sequence joins TRBV11-2 and TRBJ1-3, with D tentatively TRBD1 (5 bases). The CDR3 covers 14 residues. Germline V CDR1 and CDR2: SGHAT, FQNNGV. The V gene lost 6 bases and the J gene lost 0 bases, with 9 bases spanning the gap. The CDR3 sequence is CASRETVSGNTIYF. Incomplete CDR3 DNA: TGTGCCAGCAGAGAGACAGTCTCTGGAAACACC.

This clone occurred many times. The read is 3 residues too short to cover the CDR3 end, so that end is filled in from the germline J gene. The chain uses TRBV12-3 or TRBV12-4 and TRBJ2-7; a possible D gene is TRBD1 (6 bases). CDR3 length: 16 residues. The ends were cut back, 0 bases at V and 1 base at J, with 13 bases in the middle. This CDR3 reads CASSLAGQSSSYEQYF. CDR3 DNA, as far as it was read: TGTGCCAGCAGTTTAGCAGGACAGTCTTCTTCCTACGAG.

This clone came up many times. The read halts 3 residues ahead of the CDR3 end, with the missing end drawn from the germline J gene. The chain has TRBV5-1 and TRBJ2-7, with a weak D call TRBD2 (6 bases). CDR3 size: 18 residues. V was cut by 2 bases and J by 1 base, with 22 bases left in between. The germline V gene encodes CDR1 SGHRS and CDR2 YFSETQ. CDR3 sequence: CASSLRAKLALVSYEQYF. CDR3 DNA, as far as it was read: TGCGCCAGCAGCTTACGGGCCAAACTAGCCCTAGTTTCCTACGAG.

This clone showed up many times. Coverage ceases 3 residues before the CDR3 finishes, and the germline J gene fills in the end. This rearrangement joins TRBV20-1 to TRBJ2-3; 10 nucleotides match TRBD2. V lost 0 bases to trimming and J lost 8 bases; unmatched junction nucleotides: 5. Germline V lookup: CDR1 DFQATT, CDR2 SNEGSKA (reference sequence). The CDR3 runs to 14 residues. The CDR3 loop reads CSARDPSGRGTQYF. The CDR3 bases that were read are TGCAGTGCTAGAGATCCTAGCGGGAGAGGTACG.

This clone has at least ten counts. The read terminates 3 residues before the CDR3 end, so the remaining end is supplied by the germline J gene. The genes are TRBV7-6 and TRBJ1-4; 7 positions match TRBD1. CDR3 size: 15 residues. Germline CDR1 SGHVS, CDR2 FNYEAQ. Germline trimming cut 5 bases from V and 6 bases from J; bases unmatched to any gene: 9. CDR3 DNA (partial): TGTGCCAGCAGCCCCCGACAGGGAGGAGATGAAAAA. It translates to CASSPRQGGDEK. The whole CDR3 reads CASSPRQGGDEKLFF.

Ten or more counts support this clone. The sequence runs out 3 residues before the end of the CDR3; the remainder is reconstructed from the germline J gene. The chain couples TRBV6-2 or TRBV6-3 to TRBJ1-2; D is possibly TRBD1 (6 bases). The length of the CDR3 is 12 residues. CDR1 and CDR2 (germline): MNHEY, SVGEGT. The CDR3 DNA, read in part, is TGTGCCAGCAGATCCGGGACATACGGC. The encoded protein is CASRSGTYG. The whole CDR3 region reads CASRSGTYGYTF.

A remark on this clone: The CDR3 end falls 3 residues outside the read, so it is completed with the germline J gene. The chain links TRBV19 to TRBJ1-6; D gene ambiguous. Germline V gene sequence: CDR1 LNHDA, CDR2 SQIVND (reference sequence). With 5 bases removed from V and 10 bases from J, the gap between germline ends came to 12 bases. CDR3 length: 13 residues. The DNA read from the CDR3 is TGTGCCAGTAGTGTACAAGGGTACTCACCC. It is translated as CASSVQGYSP. Given in full, the CDR3 is CASSVQGYSPLHF. Together with reference TRBV19 and TRBJ1-6, the CDR3 gives the full variable domain: DGGITQSPKYLFRKEGQNVTLSCEQNLNHDAMYWYRQDPGQGLRLIYYSQIVNDFQKGDIAEGYSVSREKKESFPLTVTSAQKNPTAFYLCASSVQGYSPLHFGNGTRLTVT.

This clone showed up many times. The sequence runs out 3 residues before the end of the CDR3; the remainder is reconstructed from the germline J gene. The gene calls are TRBV20-1 and TRBJ2-3; TRBD2 matches 8 bases. Germline V CDR1 and CDR2: DFQATT, SNEGSKA (reference sequence). V dropped 4 bases and J dropped 5; count of bases not matched to a gene: 5. The CDR3 is 13 residues long. The chain's CDR3 is CSAIILAGDTQYF. CDR3 DNA (partial): TGCAGTGCTATAATCCTAGCGGGAGATACG.

This clone has a count of ten or more. The CDR3 is cut off 3 residues early in the read; its end comes from the germline J gene. This chain connects TRBV19 to TRBJ2-7; the match to TRBD2 covers 13 bases. V lost 5 bases to trimming and J lost 6 bases; unmatched junction nucleotides: 13. The CDR3 totals 17 residues. Germline loops: CDR1 LNHDA, CDR2 SQIVND (reference sequence). The sequenced CDR3 bases are TGTGCCAGTAGTCCCCGGACTAGCGGGAGCCCCAAAATCGAG. It yields the protein CASSPRTSGSPKIE. The complete CDR3 sequence is CASSPRTSGSPKIEQYF. Complete variable domain (other parts from reference TRBV19 and TRBJ2-7): DGGITQSPKYLFRKEGQNVTLSCEQNLNHDAMYWYRQDPGQGLRLIYYSQIVNDFQKGDIAEGYSVSREKKESFPLTVTSAQKNPTAFYLCASSPRTSGSPKIEQYFGPGTRLTVT.

This clone showed up many times. The read ends 3 residues before the CDR3 terminus; that terminus is restored from the germline J gene. The genes are TRBV18 and TRBJ1-2, with D possibly matching TRBD1 (6 bases). V lost 3 bases and J 4 bases, leaving 12 bases between the germline ends. The germline V gene has CDR1 KGHSH and CDR2 LQKENI. CDR3 length equals 14 residues. CDR3: CASSPMTDSYGYTF. The covered CDR3 bases are TGTGCCAGCTCACCCATGACGGACAGCTATGGC.

This clone was observed at least ten times. Read coverage stops 3 residues before the CDR3 terminus; the germline J gene supplies the remainder. The chain recombines TRBV7-8 with TRBJ1-2, with D possibly matching TRBD1 (6 bases). Germline lookup yields CDR1 SGHVS and CDR2 FQNEAQ. This CDR3 has 17 residues. The V end was cut by 2 bases, the J end by 4 bases, with 20 bases between. The CDR3 region is CASSLQPIRGPGYGYTF. CDR3 DNA, as far as it was read: TGTGCCAGCAGCTTACAGCCCATCAGGGGACCGGGCTATGGC.

This clone came up many times. The DNA ends 3 residues before the CDR3 does, and the rest of the CDR3 is filled in from the germline J gene. The chain has TRBV30 and TRBJ1-2; D unresolved. CDR3 length: 14 amino acids. The germline gives CDR1 GTSNPN, CDR2 SVGIG (reference sequence). V was shortened by 3 bases and J by 4 bases, with 15 bases between the two germline ends. The CDR3 is CAWRGILAGYGYTF. The covered CDR3 bases are TGTGCCTGGAGGGGGATTTTGGCGGGCTATGGC.